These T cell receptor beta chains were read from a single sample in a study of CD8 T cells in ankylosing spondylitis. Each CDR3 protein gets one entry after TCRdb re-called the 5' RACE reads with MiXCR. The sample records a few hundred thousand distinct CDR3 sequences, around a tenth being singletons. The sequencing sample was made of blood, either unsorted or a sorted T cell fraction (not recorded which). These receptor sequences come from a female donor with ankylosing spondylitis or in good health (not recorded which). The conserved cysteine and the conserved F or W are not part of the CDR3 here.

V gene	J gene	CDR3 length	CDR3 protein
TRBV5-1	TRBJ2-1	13	ASTTQGSTYNEQF
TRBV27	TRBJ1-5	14	ASSLWGAGANQPQH
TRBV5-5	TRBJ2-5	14	ASSLAKGAAEETQY
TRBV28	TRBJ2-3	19	ASSSPLWLAWELIGTDTQY
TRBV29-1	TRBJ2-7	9	SVRTRGEQY
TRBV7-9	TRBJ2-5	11	ASRTDNQETQY
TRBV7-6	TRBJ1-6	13	ASSPRRGRDSPLH
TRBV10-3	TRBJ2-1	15	AISELARAGLSNEQF
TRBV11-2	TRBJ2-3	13	ASSSPRVFGPRQY
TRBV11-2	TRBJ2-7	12	ASSLRTGAYELY
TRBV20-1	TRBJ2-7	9	SARRDYEQY
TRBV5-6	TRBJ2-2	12	ASSPPLRTGELF
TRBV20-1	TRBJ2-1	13	SASGTSGSYNEQF
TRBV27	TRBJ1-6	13	ASSLGESHNSPLH
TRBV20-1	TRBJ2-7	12	SAEPRQAPYEQY
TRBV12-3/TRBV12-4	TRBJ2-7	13	ASSWAGPSSYEQY
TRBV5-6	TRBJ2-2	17	ASSLVAWGQGTNTGELF
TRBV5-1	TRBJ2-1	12	ASSLAQGQHEQF
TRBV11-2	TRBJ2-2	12	ASRERGLAGELF
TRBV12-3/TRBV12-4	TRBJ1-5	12	ASSLRTPNQPQH
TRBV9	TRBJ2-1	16	ASSGRLAGGPFSNEQF
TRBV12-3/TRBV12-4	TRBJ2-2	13	ASSFRRSNTGELF
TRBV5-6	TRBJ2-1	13	ASSSTSGGAAEQF
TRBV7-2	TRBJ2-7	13	ASSGGLATSYEQY
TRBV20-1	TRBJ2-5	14	SVIGTSGRVGETQY
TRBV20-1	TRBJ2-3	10	SVRLAERAQY
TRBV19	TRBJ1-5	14	ASSIGAGSWNQPQH